The 19 T cell receptor beta chains below were found in one sample sequenced in a study of read filtering for tumor transcriptome and immune sequencing (dated by TCRdb to 2018 to 2020). The sample was run on an Illumina HiSeq 4000. TCR libraries were built from roughly 440 ng RNA with the Immunoverse kit, using molecular barcoded adaptors covering alpha/delta and beta/gamma chains. TCRdb itself trimmed the public reads at Q25 with fastp, ran MiXCR and retained productive beta chains. Identical CDR3 proteins give one entry, which carries the most common genes and DNA. The sample profile shows fewer than 150,000 distinct CDR3 sequences; over 10% of them were found once. The ten largest clones add up to approximately 11% of the sample. The sample was a population of CD138-negative cells sorted from bone marrow. The meaning of the sample's cell subset or site label: bone marrow mononuclear cells depleted of CD138+ plasma/myeloma cells by negative magnetic selection. Receptors were obtained from a donor at least 40 years old with multiple myeloma.

This clonotype was seen many times. The chain links TRBV7-8 to TRBJ2-5; TRBD2 is a possible D gene (5 bases). V lost 5 bases and J lost 7, with 20 bases in between. The CDR3 consists of 15 residues. From germline, CDR1 is SGHVS and CDR2 FQNEAQ. The chain's CDR3 is CASSPREGLDVTQYF. Here the CDR3 DNA reads TGTGCCAGCAGCCCCCGGGAAGGGCTGGACGTGACCCAGTACTTC.

This clonotype was recorded many times. The chain is built from TRBV7-2 and TRBJ1-6, with D hard to call. Germline lookup yields CDR1 SGHTA and CDR2 FQGNSA. The CDR3 spans 16 residues. Trimming removed 2 bases at V and 5 bases at J, with 13 bases between. CDR3: CASSLRGGYNNSPLHF. In nucleotides, the CDR3 is TGTGCCAGCAGCTTACGGGGAGGTTACAATAATTCACCCCTCCACTTT.

With regard to this clonotype: A read error may be the cause here, since a much bigger clone is one base away. V and J are TRBV10-2 and TRBJ1-5; unclear D gene. Looked up from germline, CDR1 is WSHSY and CDR2 is SAAADI. The CDR3 is 13 residues long. The CDR3 is CASSEFSNQTQHF. Written as DNA, the CDR3 is TGCGCCAGCAGCGAGTTTAGCAATCAGACCCAGCATTTT.

This clonotype was seen at least ten times. The chain links TRBV7-8 to TRBJ1-1; a possible D gene is TRBD1 (6 bases). With 5 bases removed from V and 1 base from J, the gap between germline ends came to 8 bases. Germline CDR1 and CDR2: SGHVS and FQNEAQ. The CDR3 sequence is 13 residues long. The CDR3 DNA is TGTGCCAGCAGCCGGGACACGAACACTGAAGCTTTCTTT. Translating it yields CASSRDTNTEAFF.

There are many counts of this clonotype. This chain joins TRBV3-1 and TRBJ2-6; 7 bases map to TRBD1. Unmatched junction bases numbered 6, after V lost 4 bases and J lost 0 bases. The germline V gene has CDR1 LGHDT and CDR2 YNNKEL (reference sequence). The CDR3 covers 17 residues. CDR3 DNA: TGTGCCAGCAGCCCGTGGACAGGAAGCTCTGGGGCCAACGTCCTGACTTTC. Its translation: CASSPWTGSSGANVLTF.

In its sample, this clonotype was seen many times. The chain links TRBV29-1 to TRBJ2-2, with TRBD2 as a possible D gene (5 bases). CDR1 SQVTM and CDR2 ANQGSEA come from the germline V gene. V was pared by 0 bases and J by 5 bases, with 13 bases between. The CDR3 has 15 residues. CDR3 in amino acids: CSVEDTSGLTGELFF. The CDR3 DNA sequence: TGCAGCGTTGAAGATACGAGCGGTCTGACCGGGGAGCTGTTTTTT.

The table lists this clonotype with many counts. The V and J genes are TRBV2 and TRBJ2-3; 10 nucleotides line up with TRBD2. Per the germline V gene, CDR1 is SNHLY and CDR2 is FYNNEI. The CDR3 loop spans 19 amino acids. V dropped 0 bases and J dropped 0; count of bases not matched to a gene: 9. CDR3 coding DNA: TGTGCCAGCAGTGAAGCGCGGCCGGGACTAGCGTGGAGCACAGATACGCAGTATTTT. Translating gives CASSEARPGLAWSTDTQYF.

About this clonotype itself: A much larger clonotype is one base distant, so this may be a read error. The chain has TRBV6-6 and TRBJ1-1; D is ambiguous. This CDR3 is built from 12 residues. The germline CDR1 and CDR2 sequences are MNHNY and SVGAGI (reference sequence). DNA for the CDR3: TGTGCCTGCAGTTACGGGAACACTGAAGCTTTCTTT. The encoded protein is CACSYGNTEAFF.

DNA for the CDR3: TGTGCCAGCAGTCCCCTGGGAACAAATCAAGAGACCCAGTACTTC. Its translation: CASSPLGTNQETQYF. The J gene is TRBJ2-5, the V gene TRBV28, with D unresolved. V lost 5 bases to trimming and J lost 2 bases, with 15 bases between them. The V gene's germline CDR1 is MDHEN and CDR2 SYDVKM. The CDR3 extends over 15 amino acids.

This clonotype has ten or more counts. This chain joins TRBV7-9 and TRBJ2-1, with D perhaps matching TRBD1 or TRBD2 (5 bases each). From germline, CDR1 is SEHNR and CDR2 FQNEAQ (reference sequence). The CDR3 is 18 amino acids. The germline V and J ends were trimmed by 7 bases and 6 bases, with 28 bases remaining between them. The CDR3 loop reads CASTPGPLDYQTFNEQFF. The CDR3 DNA sequence: TGTGCCAGCACCCCGGGGCCCCTCGACTACCAGACCTTCAATGAGCAGTTCTTC.

The rearrangement uses TRBV28 and TRBJ1-1; D gene unclear. The V gene lost 5 bases and the J gene lost 10 bases, with 14 bases spanning the gap. The CDR3 extends over 12 amino acids. CDR1 and CDR2 from the germline V gene are MDHEN and SYDVKM. CDR3 DNA: TGTGCCAGCAGTCCTAACCCTCATTTAGCTTTCTTT. As protein: CASSPNPHLAFF.

This clonotype has a count of ten or more. The chain is built from TRBV12-3 or TRBV12-4 and TRBJ1-1; TRBD1 is a possible D gene (5 bases). The ends were cut back, 3 bases at V and 4 bases at J, with 12 bases in the middle. The CDR3 runs to 14 residues. The CDR3 protein is CASSFQGLATEAFF. Here the CDR3 DNA reads TGTGCCAGCAGTTTTCAGGGTTTGGCCACTGAAGCTTTCTTT.

The rearrangement joins TRBV12-3 or TRBV12-4 to TRBJ2-7; 11 nucleotides line up with TRBD2. V was pared by 6 bases and J by 0 bases, with 7 bases of the junction left unmatched. The CDR3 covers 16 residues. CDR3 in DNA: TGTGCCAGCAGCCCGACCCTAGCGGGGGGCTCCTACGAGCAGTACTTC. Translated: CASSPTLAGGSYEQYF.

This clonotype has a handful of counts. The chain links TRBV12-3 or TRBV12-4 to TRBJ2-1; tentative D call: TRBD1 (7 bases). This CDR3 contains 16 residues. Trimming took off 3 bases at V and 1 base at J, with 13 bases between the two ends. The CDR3 nucleotides read TGTGCCAGCAGTTTTGGCAGGGGGGCTTCCTACAATGAGCAGTTCTTC. Protein sequence: CASSFGRGASYNEQFF.

This clonotype was seen ten or more times. The chain carries TRBV10-2 and TRBJ2-2, with 10 bases identical to TRBD2. J was trimmed by 5 bases and V by 9 bases; bases with no gene match: 6. The CDR3 has 14 amino acids. Germline V gives CDR1 WSHSY, CDR2 SAAADI. CDR3 in DNA: TGCGCCAGTCTAGCGGGAGTAGGGACCGGGGAGCTGTTTTTT. Its translation: CASLAGVGTGELFF.

This clonotype appeared many times. This rearrangement joins TRBV7-9 to TRBJ2-1; D assignment may be TRBD1 or TRBD2 (5 bases each). The CDR3 spans 17 residues. Germline CDR1 and CDR2: SEHNR and FQNEAQ (reference sequence). The V gene lost 5 bases and the J gene lost 0 bases, with 17 bases spanning the gap. Written as DNA, the CDR3 is TGTGCCAGCAGCCCAAGAAGCGGACAAAGCTCCTACAATGAGCAGTTCTTC. Protein sequence: CASSPRSGQSSYNEQFF.

This clonotype was picked up many times. This rearrangement joins TRBV6-5 to TRBJ2-7; 12 bases fit TRBD2. This CDR3 has 16 residues. The V segment lost 6 bases and the J segment 1 base; nucleotides outside the gene matches: 7. The germline V gene encodes CDR1 MNHEY and CDR2 SVGAGI. The CDR3 region is CASSTGLAGRSYEQYF. Written as DNA, the CDR3 is TGTGCCAGCAGCACGGGACTAGCGGGCCGATCCTACGAGCAGTACTTC.

This clonotype was found a few times. A clone one base away is much larger, so this may be a read error. This CDR3 reads CASSPPGQGIHEQSF. DNA for the CDR3: TGTGCCAGCAGCCCCCCGGGACAGGGTATCCATGAGCAGTCCTTC. The chain has TRBV6-6 and TRBJ2-1, with TRBD1 matching over 9 bases. CDR1 is MNHNY and CDR2 is SVGAGI in the germline V gene (reference sequence). The CDR3 spans 15 residues.

This clonotype was seen repeatedly, ten times or more. The rearrangement joins TRBV3-1 to TRBJ2-1; 13 nucleotides agree with TRBD2. Germline CDR1 reads LGHDT; CDR2 reads YNNKEL (reference sequence). The CDR3 length is 17 residues. J gave up 1 base and V 5 bases, and 5 bases lay outside the gene matches. The CDR3 spells CASSWTSGRGSYNEQFF. The CDR3 DNA sequence: TGTGCCAGCAGCTGGACTAGCGGGAGAGGGTCCTACAATGAGCAGTTCTTC.